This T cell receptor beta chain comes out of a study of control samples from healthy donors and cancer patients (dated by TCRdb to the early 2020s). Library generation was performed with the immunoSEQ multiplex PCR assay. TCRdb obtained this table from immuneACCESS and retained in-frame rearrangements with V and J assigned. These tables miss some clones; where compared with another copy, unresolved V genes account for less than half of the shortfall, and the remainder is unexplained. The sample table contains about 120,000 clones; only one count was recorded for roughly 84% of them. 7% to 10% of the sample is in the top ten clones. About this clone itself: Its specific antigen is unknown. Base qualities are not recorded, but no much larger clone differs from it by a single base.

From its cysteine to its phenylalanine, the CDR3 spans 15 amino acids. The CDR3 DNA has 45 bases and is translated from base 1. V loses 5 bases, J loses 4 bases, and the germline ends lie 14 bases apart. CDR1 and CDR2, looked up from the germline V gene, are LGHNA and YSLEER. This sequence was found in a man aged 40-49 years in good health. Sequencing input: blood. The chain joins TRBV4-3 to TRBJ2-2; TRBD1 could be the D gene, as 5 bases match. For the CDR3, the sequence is CASSLRGSGTGELFF. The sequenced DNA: TGCGCCAGCAGCTTAAGGGGTAGTGGCACCGGGGAGCTGTTTTTT.